The rows below give T cell receptor beta chains drawn from one sample of a study of neurological immune-mediated disorders. MiXCR, run by TCRdb on the 5' RACE reads, gives a single entry per CDR3 protein. The sample holds about 89,000 distinct CDR3 sequences, 2% to 3% seen once. Sequencing was performed on PBMCs. These receptors came from a young woman with multiple sclerosis. The CDR3 runs from the conserved cysteine through the conserved F or W. The D gene is left open where the match is weak. The size entry gives how often the clone was seen (once, few, many) or a class if it is expanded.

V gene	clone size	D gene	J gene	CDR3 protein	CDR3 DNA
TRBV25-1	many	-	TRBJ2-7	CASKQGSLHEQYF	TGTGCCAGCAAACAGGGTTCCCTCCACGAGCAGTACTTC
TRBV5-1	many	-	TRBJ2-7	CASSLDNPYEQYF	TGCGCCAGCAGCCTCGACAACCCCTACGAGCAGTACTTC
TRBV7-9	many	-	TRBJ1-1	CASSPSRGGTEAFF	TGTGCCAGCAGCCCGAGTAGAGGTGGAACTGAAGCTTTCTTT
TRBV15	many	-	TRBJ2-5	CATSTQETQYF	TGTGCCACCAGCACGCAAGAGACCCAGTACTTC
TRBV12-3/TRBV12-4	many	-	TRBJ1-4	CASSFSERAGEKLFF	TGTGCCAGCAGTTTCTCGGAGAGAGCGGGTGAAAAACTGTTTTTT
TRBV7-2	many	TRBD2	TRBJ2-5	CASSNQLAGMEETQYF	TGTGCCAGCAGCAACCAGCTAGCGGGGATGGAGGAGACCCAGTACTTC
TRBV10-3	many	-	TRBJ2-5	CAISEAQETQYF	TGTGCCATCAGTGAGGCCCAAGAGACCCAGTACTTC
TRBV7-2	many	TRBD2	TRBJ2-3	CASSFAGGGADTQYF	TGTGCCAGCAGCTTCGCGGGAGGTGGTGCAGATACGCAGTATTTT
TRBV12-3/TRBV12-4	many	TRBD1	TRBJ1-1	CASSLGRTGLTEAFF	TGTGCCAGCAGTTTAGGACGGACAGGGTTAACTGAAGCTTTCTTT
TRBV5-1	many	-	TRBJ2-5	CASRKQAGQETQYF	TGCGCCAGTAGAAAGCAGGCGGGGCAAGAGACCCAGTACTTC